This T cell receptor (beta chain) was profiled in a study of T cells after yellow fever vaccination. TCRdb reprocessed the 5' RACE reads with MiXCR, giving one entry per CDR3 protein. The table records about 260,000 distinct CDR3 sequences, roughly 4.8% of them present only once. CDR3 length: 16 amino acids. CDR1 is SGHTA and CDR2 is FQGNSA in the germline V gene. Trimming removed 3 bases from V and 4 bases from J, with 15 bases in between. This clonotype was counted at least ten times. The antigen is undetermined. General study points: The booster response re-showed most primary clones: roughly 97% CD4, almost 90% CD8.

This clonotype was obtained from a man younger than 30 who received the YFV17D yellow fever vaccine. Here the sequenced sample was CD4+ T cells sorted from PBMCs, taken on the day of the yellow fever booster vaccination. The rearrangement uses TRBV7-2 and TRBJ2-2; tentatively, D is TRBD2 (7 bases). The CDR3 loop reads CASSFSAGATTGELFF. The DNA for the CDR3 is TGTGCCAGCAGCTTCTCCGCGGGGGCCACCACCGGGGAGCTGTTTTTT.